The next 4 T cell receptor beta chains were all read from a single sample in a study of PD-1 blockade in classical Hodgkin lymphoma. All trial patients relapsed after autologous stem cell transplantation. The protocol was immunoSEQ multiplex PCR, while the TCRdb copy is restricted to in-frame clones and leaves out a portion. Here the sample spans about 110,000 clones, 80% to 90% being singletons. The starting material was peripheral blood mononuclear cells (PBMCs), obtained before the second cycle of nivolumab. These receptors were taken from a human donor with classical Hodgkin lymphoma.

The J gene is TRBJ2-7, the V gene TRBV29-1; 9 bases align to TRBD1. The length of the CDR3 is 13 residues. The V gene's germline CDR1 is SQVTM and CDR2 ANQGSEA. V lost 6 bases and J lost 3; bases outside the gene matches: 6. CDR3 coding DNA: TGCAGCGTCGCTCCGGGACAGGGCTACGAGCAGTACTTC. Translation: CSVAPGQGYEQYF.

This chain links TRBV5-4 with TRBJ2-5, with 9 bases that match TRBD1. Germline assignment: CDR1 SGHNT and CDR2 YYREEE (reference sequence). With 3 bases clipped from V and 5 bases from J, the junction kept 11 bases outside the gene matches. The CDR3 length is 16 residues. CDR3 in DNA: TGTGCCAGCAGCTCGGCCCCGGACAGGGGAGTGGAGACCCAGTACTTC. Translation: CASSSAPDRGVETQYF.

The chain has TRBV27 and TRBJ1-4; D is undetermined. Germline V gene data show CDR1 as MNHEY and CDR2 as SMNVEV (reference sequence). Deletions cut 4 bases from V and 0 bases from J, with 9 bases between. The CDR3 has 15 amino acids. Here the CDR3 reads CASSSSTTTNEKLFF. The CDR3 nucleotides are TGTGCCAGCAGTTCGTCGACCACAACTAATGAAAAACTGTTTTTT.

This rearrangement joins TRBV5-6 to TRBJ1-5, with 12 bases identical to TRBD1. The V segment lost 1 base and the J segment 6 bases; nucleotides outside the gene matches: 14. Germline V lookup: CDR1 SGHDT, CDR2 YYEEEE. The CDR3 is 19 residues long. Here the CDR3 reads CASSLLGQGARSGVQPQHF. CDR3 nucleotides: TGTGCCAGCAGCTTGTTGGGACAGGGGGCGAGGAGTGGTGTTCAGCCCCAGCATTTT.